These 15 T cell receptor beta chains came from one sample sequenced in a study of beta chain features in type 1 diabetes. Whole-study findings and limits: People with Type 1 diabetes carried modestly yet significantly shorter TCRB CDR3s in all four CD4+ subsets.

Antigen specificity for these receptors is unknown. Every isolated RNA sample was fully reverse transcribed, so sequencing captured expressed TCRB transcripts. TCRdb's table, derived via immunoSEQ multiplex PCR, lists solely in-frame clones and lacks some. The sample has about 26,000 clones, approximately 53% seen once. The sample was stem cell memory CD4+ T cells from blood. The receptor set was obtained from a man aged 25-45 years with type 1 diabetes.

This clone was picked up a small number of times. The chain joins TRBV5-1 to TRBJ2-1; 7 bases are shared with TRBD2. CDR1 and CDR2 (germline): SGHRS, YFSETQ. The CDR3 consists of 15 residues. With V trimmed by 0 bases and J by 9 bases, 9 bases remained unmatched. This CDR3 is CASSLGGSFEGEQFF. In DNA form, the CDR3 reads TGCGCCAGCAGCTTGGGCGGGAGTTTTGAGGGTGAGCAGTTCTTC. The full variable domain, completed using reference TRBV5-1 and TRBJ2-1, is KAGVTQTPRYLIKTRGQQVTLSCSPISGHRSVSWYQQTPGQGLQFLFEYFSETQRNKGNFPGRFSGRQFSNSRSEMNVSTLELGDSALYLCASSLGGSFEGEQFFGPGTRLTVL.

V gene TRBV6-5 combines with J gene TRBJ2-2; the match to TRBD1 covers 8 bases. CDR3 size: 16 residues. The germline V gene has CDR1 MNHEY and CDR2 SVGAGI. The V and J ends lost 2 bases and 6 bases, in that order; junction bases with no gene match: 8. CDR3 sequence (DNA): TGTGCCAGCAGTTACCGTACAGGGGGGTCGCCCGGGGAGCTGTTTTTT. It yields the protein CASSYRTGGSPGELFF.

This clone was seen a single time. This rearrangement joins TRBV19 to TRBJ1-5, with 7 bases that match TRBD1. The CDR3 runs to 19 residues. Germline V lookup: CDR1 LNHDA, CDR2 SQIVND (reference sequence). V lost 3 bases, J lost 5 bases, and 19 bases stayed unmatched. The CDR3 DNA sequence: TGTGCCAGTAGTATCAAAGTTACAGGGACAGAACCGGGTCATCAGCCCCAGCATTTT. Amino acid sequence: CASSIKVTGTEPGHQPQHF.

This sequence joins TRBV5-1 and TRBJ2-7; TRBD2 matches 10 bases. Germline-derived CDR1 and CDR2 are SGHRS and YFSETQ. V lost 2 bases and J lost 0; bases outside the gene matches: 5. The CDR3 consists of 16 residues. Here the CDR3 reads CASSLRVAGGSYEQYF. CDR3 DNA: TGCGCCAGCAGCTTAAGGGTAGCGGGGGGCTCCTACGAGCAGTACTTC. Together with reference TRBV5-1 and TRBJ2-7, the CDR3 gives the full variable domain: KAGVTQTPRYLIKTRGQQVTLSCSPISGHRSVSWYQQTPGQGLQFLFEYFSETQRNKGNFPGRFSGRQFSNSRSEMNVSTLELGDSALYLCASSLRVAGGSYEQYFGPGTRLTVT.

The V and J genes are TRBV5-1 and TRBJ2-1; 11 bases are shared with TRBD2. The CDR3 covers 19 residues. The germline gives CDR1 SGHRS, CDR2 YFSETQ. J lost 2 bases, V lost 7 bases, and 17 bases had no gene match. This CDR3 reads CASYSGTSGPWGPYNEQFF. In nucleotides, the CDR3 is TGCGCCAGCTATTCCGGGACTAGCGGCCCCTGGGGTCCCTACAATGAGCAGTTCTTC.

The chain has TRBV2 and TRBJ1-2; 10 nucleotides match TRBD1. CDR1 is SNHLY and CDR2 is FYNNEI in the germline V gene. After removal of 6 bases from V and 6 bases from J, the junction contained 7 bases not matched to a gene. This CDR3 comprises 14 residues. The CDR3 is CASRPGTGVNGYTF. In DNA form, the CDR3 reads TGTGCCAGCAGGCCGGGGACAGGGGTGAATGGCTACACCTTC. Based on the CDR3 plus reference TRBV2 and TRBJ1-2, the full variable domain is EPEVTQTPSHQVTQMGQEVILRCVPISNHLYFYWYRQILGQKVEFLVSFYNNEISEKSEIFDDQFSVERPDGSNFTLKIRSTKLEDSAMYFCASRPGTGVNGYTFGSGTRLTVV.

This chain uses TRBV5-4 with TRBJ2-5, with D maybe TRBD2 (5 bases). This CDR3 is built from 16 residues. V lost 4 bases and J lost 0, with 16 bases in between. CDR1 is SGHNT and CDR2 is YYREEE in the germline V gene (reference sequence). The CDR3 coding sequence is TGTGCCAGCAGCCCTTCTACATTAGCGCACCAAGAGACCCAGTACTTC. Its protein product is CASSPSTLAHQETQYF. Filled out from reference TRBV5-4 and TRBJ2-5, the complete variable domain reads ETGVTQSPTHLIKTRGQQVTLRCSSQSGHNTVSWYQQALGQGPQFIFQYYREEENGRGNFPPRFSGLQFPNYSSELNVNALELDDSALYLCASSPSTLAHQETQYFGPGTRLLVL.

A few counts support this clone. The CDR3 DNA reads as TGTGCCAGCAGTAAGGCTAGCGGCTTCACAGATACGCAGTATTTT. As protein: CASSKASGFTDTQYF. The chain uses TRBV25-1 and TRBJ2-3; 7 nucleotides line up with TRBD2. This CDR3 contains 15 residues. Germline CDR1 reads MGHDK; CDR2 reads SYGVNS. Germline trimming cut 5 bases from V and 2 bases from J; bases unmatched to any gene: 7.

This clone was detected a few times. This chain connects TRBV5-1 to TRBJ2-7, with no clear D. Looked up from germline, CDR1 is SGHRS and CDR2 is YFSETQ. Deletions cut 1 base from V and 3 bases from J, with 5 bases between. The length of the CDR3 is 12 residues. This CDR3 is CASSLPSYEQYF. In DNA, the CDR3 is TGCGCCAGCAGCTTGCCGAGCTACGAGCAGTACTTC.

This clone occurred a few times. The CDR3 bases are TGTGCCAGCAGCCAATGGACAGGGTCCGGGGCCAACGTCCTGACTTTC. It translates to CASSQWTGSGANVLTF. The chain recombines TRBV7-9 with TRBJ2-6, with 8 positions matching TRBD1. This CDR3 has 16 amino acids. Germline V gives CDR1 SEHNR, CDR2 FQNEAQ (reference sequence). V lost 5 bases and J lost 4; bases outside the gene matches: 7.

The chain recombines TRBV6-1 with TRBJ1-1; 9 nucleotides line up with TRBD1. This CDR3 spans 13 amino acids. The germline V gene encodes CDR1 MNHNS and CDR2 SASEGT. V lost 5 bases and J lost 7; bases outside the gene matches: 5. CDR3 sequence reads: CASSRTGVVEAFF. The CDR3 DNA reads as TGTGCCAGCAGTCGGACAGGGGTGGTTGAAGCTTTCTTT.

This clone came up a few times. The chain couples TRBV18 to TRBJ2-3, with D unclear. V was pared by 6 bases and J by 4 bases, with 11 bases between. The CDR3 extends over 13 amino acids. CDR1 and CDR2 (germline): KGHSH, LQKENI. The CDR3 loop reads CASSPSSPDTQYF. In DNA form, the CDR3 reads TGTGCCAGCTCCCCCTCAAGCCCAGATACGCAGTATTTT.

The V gene is TRBV19, the J gene TRBJ1-1, with a tentative D call TRBD1 (6 bases). V lost 1 base to trimming and J lost 3 bases, with 12 bases between them. Germline-derived CDR1 and CDR2 are LNHDA and SQIVND (reference sequence). The CDR3 runs to 15 residues. CDR3 DNA sequence: TGTGCCAGTAGTATAGTTCTGGGGGCTCACACTGAAGCTTTCTTT. Translated, it gives CASSIVLGAHTEAFF.

The chain employs TRBV4-1 and TRBJ2-1; 7 nucleotides match TRBD2. This CDR3 has 16 residues. Germline V gene data show CDR1 as MGHRA and CDR2 as YSYEKL. The J segment lost 1 base and the V segment lost 2 bases, leaving 5 bases of the junction unmatched. CDR3 bases: TGCGCCAGCAGCCAACCAACTAGCGAGTCCTACAATGAGCAGTTCTTC. This codes for CASSQPTSESYNEQFF.

The chain uses TRBV11-2 and TRBJ2-7; D gene unclear. The V and J ends lost 5 bases and 5 bases respectively, with 7 bases between them. This CDR3 spans 11 amino acids. Looked up from germline, CDR1 is SGHAT and CDR2 is FQNNGV. CDR3: CASSLSDEQYF. The CDR3 DNA sequence: TGTGCCAGCAGCCTTTCGGACGAGCAGTACTTC.